This T cell receptor (beta chain) was identified during a study of cytomegalovirus exposure and HLA in healthy donors. Whole-study results and caveats: In a later analysis, first-cohort TCR clusters were found to tend to co-occur in the roughly 120 validation repertoires. High specificity and sensitivity for cytomegalovirus status were reported for the classifier. Cytomegalovirus association was assigned to more than 150 TCR beta chains. Specific recognition of CMV antigens was confirmed in vitro for a few chains (all CMV-associated).

Method: immunoSEQ multiplex PCR; TCRdb's copy keeps in-frame clones and lacks some. The data contain over 200,000 clones, around 88% of them singletons. Note on this clone: Its antigen is not identified. One end of the junction does not line up with germline, which may come from a read error.

Sequences were obtained from PBMCs. The sequence was collected from a woman aged 18 to 35 in good health and CMV-seronegative.

CDR3: CASSGMAGEPHF. The CDR3 DNA reads as TGTGCCAGCAGTGGGATGGCAGGGGAGCCCCACTTC. This rearrangement joins TRBV14 to TRBJ2-5; a possible D gene is TRBD1 (6 bases). This CDR3 contains 12 residues. Germline V gives CDR1 SGHDN, CDR2 FVKESK.